This T cell receptor beta chain was sequenced for a study of blood T cell repertoires in COVID-19. Study at large: Spain, Italy and the United States supplied samples that represented acute and convalescent COVID-19. Sources were T cells, B-cell-depleted T cells, or PBMCs; the material itself was cDNA or gDNA.

Only in-frame clones appear in the TCRdb table, and some are missing; sequencing was by immunoSEQ multiplex PCR. The table shows about 180,000 clones, with approximately 88% occurring only once. This clone was observed many times. CDR1 is MDHEN and CDR2 is SYDVKM in the germline V gene. This CDR3 contains 17 residues. Trimming pared 5 bases from V and 0 bases from J, leaving 17 bases between. This chain joins TRBV28 and TRBJ1-3; no reliable D call. This receptor was identified in a woman aged 55 to 70 with acute or convalescent COVID-19. Sequencing input: peripheral blood. This CDR3 is CASSPPPRVRSGNTIYF. In DNA, the CDR3 is TGTGCCAGCAGTCCACCCCCACGGGTCCGCTCTGGAAACACCATATATTTT.